This is a list of T cell receptor beta chains from one sample in a study of T-cell reconstitution after alpha-beta-depleted transplantation in children. In TCRdb, the PCR reads were re-called with MiXCR into one record per CDR3 protein. The sample lists 500,000 to 600,000 distinct CDR3 sequences, less than 35% occurring once. The sequenced sample was PBMCs from the stem cell graft donor, obtained from the stem cell graft. Receptors were obtained from a human donor who donated a stem cell graft to a child with aplastic anemia. The conserved cysteine and the conserved F or W are not part of the CDR3 here.

CDR3 protein: ASSLGASGPYNEQF; V gene: TRBV18; J gene: TRBJ2-1
CDR3 protein: SARVGFQDTQY; V gene: TRBV20-1; J gene: TRBJ2-3
CDR3 protein: AIGDRGSGNTIY; V gene: TRBV12-3/TRBV12-4; J gene: TRBJ1-3
CDR3 protein: AWSVRGRNTEAF; V gene: TRBV30; J gene: TRBJ1-1
CDR3 protein: ASSEYDSGSSNQPQH; V gene: TRBV10-2; J gene: TRBJ1-5
CDR3 protein: AIGPIQGAGFNEQF; V gene: TRBV10-3; J gene: TRBJ2-1
CDR3 protein: ASSSVGQSITDTQY; V gene: TRBV5-1; J gene: TRBJ2-3
CDR3 protein: ASSTTFSTGELF; V gene: TRBV19; J gene: TRBJ2-2
CDR3 protein: ASSLGLAGNYEQY; V gene: TRBV12-3/TRBV12-4; J gene: TRBJ2-7
CDR3 protein: ASVSDTQY; V gene: TRBV7-8; J gene: TRBJ2-3
CDR3 protein: ASSATGVRETQY; V gene: TRBV5-6; J gene: TRBJ2-5
CDR3 protein: SAILTSQY; V gene: TRBV20-1; J gene: TRBJ2-7
CDR3 protein: ASSPRTGEESPLH; V gene: TRBV7-2; J gene: TRBJ1-6
CDR3 protein: ASSYGAGSSYEQY; V gene: TRBV6-5; J gene: TRBJ2-7
CDR3 protein: ASSWGLAGVEEQF; V gene: TRBV19; J gene: TRBJ2-1
CDR3 protein: AWSDRNSPLH; V gene: TRBV30; J gene: TRBJ1-6
CDR3 protein: SARVAINYGYT; V gene: TRBV20-1; J gene: TRBJ1-2
CDR3 protein: SVHTGASGYTDTQY; V gene: TRBV29-1; J gene: TRBJ2-3
CDR3 protein: ASSLKTGGGEQF; V gene: TRBV5-4; J gene: TRBJ2-1
CDR3 protein: SAGAGRGTEAF; V gene: TRBV29-1; J gene: TRBJ1-1
CDR3 protein: ASSSGSPTNQPQH; V gene: TRBV6-1; J gene: TRBJ1-5